This T cell receptor (beta chain) is from a study of CXCR3-negative and CXCR3-positive naive CD8 T cells. Findings and caveats of the study: Compared with CXCR3-negative naive cells, CXCR3-positive naive cells showed more hydrophobic TRB CDR3s.

Carrying UMI labels, the TRB cDNA libraries were prepared through 5' RACE. TCRdb re-called the 5' RACE reads, yielding one record per CDR3 amino acid sequence without DNA. The sample totals roughly 99,000 distinct CDR3 sequences. This CDR3 comprises 14 residues. Germline values: CDR1 SQVTM, CDR2 ANQGSEA. Notes on this clonotype: No antigen is known for it.

The chain employs TRBV29-1 and TRBJ2-2; TCRdb gives TRBD1 as the D gene, but with no DNA this cannot be confirmed. Sequencing was carried out using naive CXCR3+ CD8+ T cells from blood. Subset described: CD45RO-CCR7+CD27+CD95- naive CD8+ T cells expressing CXCR3 (TNR3+). The receptor's source is a human donor in good health. Some clones in this sample may be carry-over from other donors' samples. CDR3 sequence reads: CSVGRTGSTGELFF.